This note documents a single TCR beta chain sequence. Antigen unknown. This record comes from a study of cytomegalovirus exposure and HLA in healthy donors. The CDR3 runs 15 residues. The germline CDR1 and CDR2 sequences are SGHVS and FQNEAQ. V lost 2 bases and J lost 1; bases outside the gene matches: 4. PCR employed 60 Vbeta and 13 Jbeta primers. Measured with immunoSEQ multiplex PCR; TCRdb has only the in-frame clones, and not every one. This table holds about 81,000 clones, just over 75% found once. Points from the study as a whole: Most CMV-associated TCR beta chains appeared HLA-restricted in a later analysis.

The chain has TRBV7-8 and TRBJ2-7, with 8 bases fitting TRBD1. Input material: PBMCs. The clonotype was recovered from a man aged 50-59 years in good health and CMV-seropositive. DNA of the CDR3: TGTGCCAGCAGCTTAACCGGGACAGGATCCTACGAGCAGTACTTC. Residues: CASSLTGTGSYEQYF.